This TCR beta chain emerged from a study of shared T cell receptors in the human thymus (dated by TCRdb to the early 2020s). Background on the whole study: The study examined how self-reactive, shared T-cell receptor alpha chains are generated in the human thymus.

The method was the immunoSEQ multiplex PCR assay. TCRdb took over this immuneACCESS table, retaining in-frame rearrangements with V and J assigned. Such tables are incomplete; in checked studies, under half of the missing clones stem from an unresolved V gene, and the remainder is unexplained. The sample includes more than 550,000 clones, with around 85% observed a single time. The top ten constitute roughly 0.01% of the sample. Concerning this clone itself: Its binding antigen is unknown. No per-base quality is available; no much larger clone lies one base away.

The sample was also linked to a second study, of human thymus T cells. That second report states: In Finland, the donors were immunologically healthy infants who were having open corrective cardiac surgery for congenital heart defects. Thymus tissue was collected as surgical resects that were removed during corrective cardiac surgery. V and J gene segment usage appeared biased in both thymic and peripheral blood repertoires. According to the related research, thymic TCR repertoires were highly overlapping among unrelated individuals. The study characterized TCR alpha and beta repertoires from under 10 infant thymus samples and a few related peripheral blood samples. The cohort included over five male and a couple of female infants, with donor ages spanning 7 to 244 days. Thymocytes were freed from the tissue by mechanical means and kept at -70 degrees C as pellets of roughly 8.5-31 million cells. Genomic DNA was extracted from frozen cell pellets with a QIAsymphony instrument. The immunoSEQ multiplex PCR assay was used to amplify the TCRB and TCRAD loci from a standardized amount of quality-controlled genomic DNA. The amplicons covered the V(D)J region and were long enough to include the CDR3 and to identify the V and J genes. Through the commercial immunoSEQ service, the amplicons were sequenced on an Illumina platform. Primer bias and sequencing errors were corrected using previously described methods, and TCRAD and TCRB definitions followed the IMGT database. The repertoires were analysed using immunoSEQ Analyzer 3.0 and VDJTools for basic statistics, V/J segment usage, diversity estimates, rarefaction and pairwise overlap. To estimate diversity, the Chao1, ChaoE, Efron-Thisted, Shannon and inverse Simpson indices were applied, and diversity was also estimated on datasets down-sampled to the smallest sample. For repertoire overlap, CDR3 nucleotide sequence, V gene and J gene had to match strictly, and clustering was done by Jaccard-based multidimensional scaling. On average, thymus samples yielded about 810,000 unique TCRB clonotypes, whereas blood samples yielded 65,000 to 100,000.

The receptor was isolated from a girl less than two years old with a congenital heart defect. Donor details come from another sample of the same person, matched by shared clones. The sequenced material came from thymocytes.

The DNA sequence reads TGTGCCAGCAGCACTAGCGGGGGCCTCACAGATACGCAGTATTTT. Translated, it gives CASSTSGGLTDTQYF. The chain employs TRBV2 and TRBJ2-3, and 11 bases in between align with TRBD2. Looking up the germline V gene yields CDR1 SNHLY and CDR2 FYNNEI. The germline V and J ends show losses of 6 bases and 2 bases respectively, and no gene match explains 4 bases of the junction. The CDR3 holds 15 amino acids from the cysteine to the phenylalanine. The kept DNA is CDR3 alone, 45 bases in frame from the first base.